This note documents a single T cell receptor (beta chain) sequence. What it binds is not known. Germline CDR1 and CDR2: SGHRS and YFSETQ. The CDR3 runs 17 residues. With 0 bases clipped from V and 1 base from J, the junction kept 6 bases outside the gene matches. A single record per CDR3 protein comes from TCRdb applying MiXCR to the 5' RACE reads. The table lists approximately 300,000 distinct CDR3 sequences, 15% to 20% of them singletons. The sample is drawn from a study of T-cell memory formation after mild COVID-19. Study results and limitations: Certain responding clones were present in pre-infection memory, suggesting participation of cross-reactive memory. Clonal second-wave expansions that peaked on day 37 had unconfirmed SARS-CoV-2 specificity. Clones contracting day 15 to 85 were balanced CD4/CD8; later expanders leaned CD4+.

Sequenced sample: PBMCs or a T cell subset sorted from them (not recorded which). This clonotype originated in a man younger than 35 who had mild COVID-19 (a few samples of this study predate the infection). Cell type and time point are not known. The chain is built from TRBV5-1 and TRBJ2-1; 8 nucleotides agree with TRBD1. The CDR3 spells CASSLGQGAGSYNEQFF. Written as DNA, the CDR3 is TGCGCCAGCAGCTTGGGGCAGGGGGCAGGGTCCTACAATGAGCAGTTCTTC.